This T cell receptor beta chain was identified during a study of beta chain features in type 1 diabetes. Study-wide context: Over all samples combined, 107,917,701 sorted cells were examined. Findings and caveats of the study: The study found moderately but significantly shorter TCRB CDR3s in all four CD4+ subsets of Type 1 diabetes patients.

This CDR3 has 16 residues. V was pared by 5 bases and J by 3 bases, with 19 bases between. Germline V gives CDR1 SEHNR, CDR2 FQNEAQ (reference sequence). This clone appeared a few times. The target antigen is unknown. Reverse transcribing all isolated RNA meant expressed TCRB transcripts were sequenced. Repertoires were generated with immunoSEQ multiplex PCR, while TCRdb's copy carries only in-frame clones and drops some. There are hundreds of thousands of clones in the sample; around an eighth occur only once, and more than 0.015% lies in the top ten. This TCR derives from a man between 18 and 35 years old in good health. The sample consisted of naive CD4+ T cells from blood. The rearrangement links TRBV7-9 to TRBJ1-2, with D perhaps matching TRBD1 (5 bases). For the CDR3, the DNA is TGTGCCAGCAGCACCGGTAATCCGTGGGGCGACTATGGCTACACCTTC. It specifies CASSTGNPWGDYGYTF. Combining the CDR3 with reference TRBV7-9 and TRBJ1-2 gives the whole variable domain DTGVSQNPRHKITKRGQNVTFRCDPISEHNRLYWYRQTLGQGPEFLTYFQNEAQLEKSRLLSDRFSAERPKGSFSTLEIQRTEQGDSAMYLCASSTGNPWGDYGYTFGSGTRLTVV.